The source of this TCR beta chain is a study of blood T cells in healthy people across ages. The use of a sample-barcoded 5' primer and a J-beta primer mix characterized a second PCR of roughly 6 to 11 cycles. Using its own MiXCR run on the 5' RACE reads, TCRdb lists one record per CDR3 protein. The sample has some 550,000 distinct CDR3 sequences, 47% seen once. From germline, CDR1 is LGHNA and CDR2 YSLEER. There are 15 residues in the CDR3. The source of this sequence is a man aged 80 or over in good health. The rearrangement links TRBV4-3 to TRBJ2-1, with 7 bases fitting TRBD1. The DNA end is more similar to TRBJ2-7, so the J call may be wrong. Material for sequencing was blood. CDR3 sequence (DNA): TGCGCCAGCAGCCAAGTAACAGGGGAGATCGCCGAGCAGTACTTC. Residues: CASSQVTGEIAEQYF.